Reported below is one T cell receptor beta chain. Profiled with immunoSEQ multiplex PCR; TCRdb holds only in-frame clones, not every one. The data show 85,000 or so clones, more than 75% seen once. This sample stems from a study of cytotoxic CD8 clonotypes in ibrutinib-treated CLL. CDR1 is SGHVS, CDR2 FQNEAQ, per germline. Trimming took 2 bases from V and 6 from J, leaving 14 bases between them. This CDR3 region has 15 residues. The receptor comes from a human donor with chronic lymphocytic leukemia. The rearrangement links TRBV7-8 to TRBJ2-1; D gene ambiguous. Sequencing was performed on PBMCs, taken after 12 months of ibrutinib treatment. The CDR3 loop is CASSLRERIANEQFF. CDR3 bases: TGTGCCAGCAGCTTACGTGAGAGGATAGCCAATGAGCAGTTCTTC.